This T cell receptor (beta chain) derives from a study of T cell clonality in common variable immunodeficiency. Sequencing input was equivalent genomic DNA from CVID and controls. Sequenced by immunoSEQ multiplex PCR; TCRdb stores in-frame clones only, minus some. The sample holds about 15,000 clones, and no clone turns up only once. V was trimmed by 7 bases and J by 2 bases, leaving 14 bases between them. The germline gives CDR1 SEHNR, CDR2 FQNEAQ (reference sequence). The CDR3 covers 14 residues. Study-level points and caveats: TCRbeta clonality was increased in CVID versus healthy controls. Fewer deletions and N-nucleotide insertions were reportedly seen in common variable immunodeficiency TCR beta sequences.

This clone appeared a few times. As yet, its antigen is unknown. Coverage ceases 3 residues before the CDR3 finishes, and the germline J gene fills in the end. Patients had low serum IgG, IgA and/or IgM and specific antibody deficiency. V usage is TRBV7-9 and J usage is TRBJ2-5; D perhaps matches TRBD1 (7 bases). The receptor's source is a human donor with common variable immunodeficiency. The material sequenced was peripheral blood mononuclear cells. CDR3 bases read: TGTGCCAGCACCCAGGGGGGATCGCAAGAGACC. Residues: CASTQGGSQET. The whole CDR3 protein is CASTQGGSQETQYF. Based on the CDR3 plus reference TRBV7-9 and TRBJ2-5, the full variable domain is DTGVSQNPRHKITKRGQNVTFRCDPISEHNRLYWYRQTLGQGPEFLTYFQNEAQLEKSRLLSDRFSAERPKGSFSTLEIQRTEQGDSAMYLCASTQGGSQETQYFGPGTRLLVL.